This T cell receptor (beta chain) is from a study of blood T cell repertoires in COVID-19. Study-level background: The analysed material was cDNA or gDNA that came from T cells, B-cell-depleted T cells, or PBMCs.

The CDR3 is made up of 15 amino acids. Trimming cost V 4 bases and J 3 bases; bases outside gene matches: 6. Germline loops: CDR1 SGHRS, CDR2 YFSETQ. Assay used: immunoSEQ multiplex PCR; TCRdb lists only in-frame clones, some missing. This sample has some 110,000 clones; roughly 80% occur once, and the top ten carry 5% to 7.5%. In its sample, this clone was seen once. The chain links TRBV5-1 to TRBJ2-7; TRBD2 aligns across 11 bases. This receptor was taken from a man aged 65-85 years with acute or convalescent COVID-19. What was sequenced was peripheral blood. The CDR3 spells CASSQGTSGRYEQYF. The CDR3 DNA sequence: TGCGCCAGCAGCCAGGGGACTAGCGGACGCTACGAGCAGTACTTC.